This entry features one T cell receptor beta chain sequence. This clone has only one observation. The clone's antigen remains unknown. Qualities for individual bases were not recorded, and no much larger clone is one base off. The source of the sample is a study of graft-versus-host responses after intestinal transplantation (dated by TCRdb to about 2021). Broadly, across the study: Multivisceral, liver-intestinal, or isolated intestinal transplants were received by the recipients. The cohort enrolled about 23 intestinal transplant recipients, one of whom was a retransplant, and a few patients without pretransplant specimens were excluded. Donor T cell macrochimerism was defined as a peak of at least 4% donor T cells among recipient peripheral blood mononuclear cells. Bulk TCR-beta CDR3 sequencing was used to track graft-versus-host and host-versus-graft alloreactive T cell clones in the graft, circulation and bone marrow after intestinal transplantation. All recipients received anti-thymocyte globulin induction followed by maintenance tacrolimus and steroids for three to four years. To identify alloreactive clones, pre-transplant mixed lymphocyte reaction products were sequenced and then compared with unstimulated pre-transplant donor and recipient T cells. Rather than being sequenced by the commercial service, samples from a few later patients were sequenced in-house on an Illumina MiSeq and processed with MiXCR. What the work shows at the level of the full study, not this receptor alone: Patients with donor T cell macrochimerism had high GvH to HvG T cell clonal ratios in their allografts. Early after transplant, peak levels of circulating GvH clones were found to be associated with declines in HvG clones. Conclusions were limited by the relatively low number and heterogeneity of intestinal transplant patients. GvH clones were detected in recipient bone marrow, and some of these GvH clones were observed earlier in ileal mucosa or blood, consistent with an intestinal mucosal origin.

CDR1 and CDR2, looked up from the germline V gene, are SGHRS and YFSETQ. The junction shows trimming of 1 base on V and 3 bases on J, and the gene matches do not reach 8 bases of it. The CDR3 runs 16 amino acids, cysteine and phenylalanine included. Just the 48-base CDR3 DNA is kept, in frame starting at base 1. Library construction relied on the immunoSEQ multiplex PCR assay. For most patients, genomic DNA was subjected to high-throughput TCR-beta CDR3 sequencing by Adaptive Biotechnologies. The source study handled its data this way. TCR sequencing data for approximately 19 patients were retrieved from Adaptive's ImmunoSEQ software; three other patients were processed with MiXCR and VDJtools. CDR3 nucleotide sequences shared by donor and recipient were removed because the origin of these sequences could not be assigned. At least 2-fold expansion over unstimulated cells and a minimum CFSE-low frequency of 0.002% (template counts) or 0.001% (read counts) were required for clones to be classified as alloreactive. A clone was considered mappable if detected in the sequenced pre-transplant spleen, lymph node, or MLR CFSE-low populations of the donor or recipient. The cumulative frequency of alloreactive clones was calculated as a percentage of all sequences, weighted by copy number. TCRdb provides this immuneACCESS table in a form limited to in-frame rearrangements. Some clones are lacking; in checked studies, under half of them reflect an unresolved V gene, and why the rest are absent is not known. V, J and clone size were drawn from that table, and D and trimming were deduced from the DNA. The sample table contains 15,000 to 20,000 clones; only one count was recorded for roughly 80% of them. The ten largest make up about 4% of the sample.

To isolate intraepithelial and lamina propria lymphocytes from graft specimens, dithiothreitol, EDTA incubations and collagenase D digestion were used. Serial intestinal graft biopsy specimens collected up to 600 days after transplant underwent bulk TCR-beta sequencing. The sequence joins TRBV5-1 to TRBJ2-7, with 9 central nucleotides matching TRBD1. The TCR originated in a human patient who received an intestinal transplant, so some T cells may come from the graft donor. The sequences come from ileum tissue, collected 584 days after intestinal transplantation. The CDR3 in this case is CASSLRWTGEHYEQYF. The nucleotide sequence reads TGCGCCAGCAGCTTGAGGTGGACAGGGGAACACTACGAGCAGTACTTC.